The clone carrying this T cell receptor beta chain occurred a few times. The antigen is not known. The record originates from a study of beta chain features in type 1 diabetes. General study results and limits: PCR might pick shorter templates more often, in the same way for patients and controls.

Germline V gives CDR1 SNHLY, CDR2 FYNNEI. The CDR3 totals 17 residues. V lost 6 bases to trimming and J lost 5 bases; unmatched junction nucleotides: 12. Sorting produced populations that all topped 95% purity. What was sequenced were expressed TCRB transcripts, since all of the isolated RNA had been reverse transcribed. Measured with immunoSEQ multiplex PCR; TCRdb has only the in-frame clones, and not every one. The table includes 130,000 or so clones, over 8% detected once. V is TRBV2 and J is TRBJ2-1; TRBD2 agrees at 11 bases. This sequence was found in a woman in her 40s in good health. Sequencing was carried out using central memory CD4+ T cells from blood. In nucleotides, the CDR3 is TGTGCCAGCAGCCTGGGGACCCTAGCGGGGGGAGACAATGAGCAGTTCTTC. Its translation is CASSLGTLAGGDNEQFF.